Sequencing of this TCR beta chain was carried out in a study of blood T cells in healthy people across ages. V dropped 3 bases and J dropped 1 base, with 9 bases sitting between them. The length of the CDR3 is 14 residues. For the second PCR, which ran for roughly 6 to 12 cycles, a sample-barcoded 5' primer and a J-beta primer mix were used. TCRdb processed the 5' RACE reads anew with MiXCR; each CDR3 protein has one entry. In the table there are some 1,800,000 distinct CDR3 sequences, roughly two fifths of which are singletons. This TCR derives from a human donor in good health. This chain links TRBV12-3 or TRBV12-4 with TRBJ2-5; D gene uncertain. The material sequenced was blood. In DNA, the CDR3 is TGTGCCAGCAGTTTCTCGGCCAGCCAAGAGACCCAGTACTTC. This sequence encodes CASSFSASQETQYF.